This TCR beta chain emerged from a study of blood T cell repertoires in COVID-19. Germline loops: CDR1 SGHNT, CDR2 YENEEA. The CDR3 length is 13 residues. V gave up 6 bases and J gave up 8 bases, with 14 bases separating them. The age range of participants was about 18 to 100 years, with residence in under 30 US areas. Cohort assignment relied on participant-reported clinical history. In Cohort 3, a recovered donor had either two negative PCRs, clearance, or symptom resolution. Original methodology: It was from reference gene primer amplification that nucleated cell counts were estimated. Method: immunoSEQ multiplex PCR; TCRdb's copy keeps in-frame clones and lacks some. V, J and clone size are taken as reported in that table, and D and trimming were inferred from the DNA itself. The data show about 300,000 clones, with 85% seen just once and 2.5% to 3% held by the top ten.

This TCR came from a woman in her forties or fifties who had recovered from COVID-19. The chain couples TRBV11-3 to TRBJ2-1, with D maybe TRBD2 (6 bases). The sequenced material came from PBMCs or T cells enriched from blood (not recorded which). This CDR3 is CASSRDFNDEQFF. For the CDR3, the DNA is TGTGCCAGCAGTCGGGACTTTAACGATGAGCAGTTCTTC.